Listed here is a single T cell receptor beta chain. The antigen remains undetermined. Amplification yielded TCR beta CDR3 regions, with RNA transcripts as the source. HTBI primers were the set used in a first-round RT-PCR of the TCR CDR3. TCRdb redid the calling of the multiplex PCR reads with MiXCR, one entry per CDR3 protein. The data show a few hundred thousand distinct CDR3 sequences, 35% to 55% seen once. These data originate in a study of T cells in Graves' hyperthyroidism and ophthalmopathy. The hyperthyroidism was newly diagnosed and had lasted under 2 months; the patients were aged 18 to 65. The study left out patients who had uncontrolled infection, other autoimmune disease, pregnancy or lactation. Broader study findings: Most thyroid clonotypes expanded above 0.001 appeared in blood too.

CDR1 and CDR2 (germline): SEHNR, FQNEAQ (reference sequence). The CDR3 sequence is 14 residues long. Between the trimmed V and J ends, which lost 10 bases and 3 bases, there was a span of 19 bases. The chain is built from TRBV7-9 and TRBJ2-7; D call uncertain. The sequence was collected from a woman younger than 30 with Graves' hyperthyroidism. Sample: peripheral blood or thyroid tissue (not recorded which). CDR3 protein: CATQSSVASYEQYF. For the CDR3, the DNA is TGTGCCACCCAGAGCAGCGTTGCCAGCTACGAGCAGTACTTC.